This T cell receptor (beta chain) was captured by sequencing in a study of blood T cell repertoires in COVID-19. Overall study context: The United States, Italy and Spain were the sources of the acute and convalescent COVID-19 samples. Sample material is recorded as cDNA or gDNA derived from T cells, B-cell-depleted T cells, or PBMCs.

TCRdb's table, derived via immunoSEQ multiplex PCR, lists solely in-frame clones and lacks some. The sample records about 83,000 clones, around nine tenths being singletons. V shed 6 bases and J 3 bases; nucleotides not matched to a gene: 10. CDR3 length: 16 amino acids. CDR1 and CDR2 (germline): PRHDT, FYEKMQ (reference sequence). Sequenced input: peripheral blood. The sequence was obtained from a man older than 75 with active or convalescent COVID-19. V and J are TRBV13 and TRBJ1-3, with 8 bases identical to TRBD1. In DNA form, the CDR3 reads TGTGCCAGCAGACTAAGGACAGGGCCTTTTGGAAACACCATATATTTT. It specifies CASRLRTGPFGNTIYF.